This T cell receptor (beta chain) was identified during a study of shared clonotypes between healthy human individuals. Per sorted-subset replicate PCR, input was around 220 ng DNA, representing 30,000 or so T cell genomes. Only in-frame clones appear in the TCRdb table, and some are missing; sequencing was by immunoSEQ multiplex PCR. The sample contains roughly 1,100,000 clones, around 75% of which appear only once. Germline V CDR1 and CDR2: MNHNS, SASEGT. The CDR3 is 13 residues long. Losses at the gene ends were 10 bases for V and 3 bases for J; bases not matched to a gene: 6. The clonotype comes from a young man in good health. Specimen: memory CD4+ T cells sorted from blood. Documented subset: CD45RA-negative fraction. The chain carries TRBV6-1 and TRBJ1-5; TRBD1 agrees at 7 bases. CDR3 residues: CATTDRANQPQHF. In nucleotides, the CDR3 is TGTGCCACCACCGACAGGGCCAATCAGCCCCAGCATTTT.